Following are 25 T cell receptor beta chains from one sample sequenced in a study of CD39 and CD103 CD8 tumor-infiltrating T cells. This table comes from immunoSEQ multiplex PCR, and its TCRdb copy is limited to in-frame clones, with some not included. This table has approximately 18,000 clones, about 89% appearing once. The specimen was CD8+ T cells sorted from blood. Subset of the sample: total memory CD8 T cells (CD45RA-CCR7+/-) from blood or uninvolved lymph node. The receptor set was obtained from a human donor with head and neck squamous cell carcinoma.

The chain couples TRBV7-6 to TRBJ2-7; D uncertain. Germline CDR1 is SGHVS and CDR2 is FNYEAQ. V was trimmed by 5 bases and J by 3 bases, leaving 17 bases between them. CDR3 length equals 15 residues. The CDR3 region is CASSPEVLSGYEQYF. The CDR3, as DNA: TGTGCCAGCAGCCCCGAAGTCCTTTCAGGCTACGAGCAGTACTTC.

This clone was detected only once. This chain joins TRBV7-3 and TRBJ1-2; D unclear. From germline, CDR1 is SGHTA and CDR2 FQGTGA. V lost 4 bases and J lost 3, with 15 bases in between. This CDR3 comprises 15 residues. The CDR3 protein is CASSSTPGLHYGYTF. CDR3 coding DNA: TGTGCCAGCAGCTCCACACCCGGTTTACACTATGGCTACACCTTC.

J is TRBJ2-7 and V is TRBV27; D perhaps matches TRBD2 (6 bases). Trimming stripped 5 bases from V and 3 bases from J, with 17 bases between. The CDR3 covers 15 residues. Germline assignment: CDR1 MNHEY and CDR2 SMNVEV (reference sequence). CDR3 DNA: TGTGCCAGCAGTGCCTTGGGAGGAGTACACTACGAGCAGTACTTC. Its translation: CASSALGGVHYEQYF.

The chain employs TRBV18 and TRBJ2-3; D ambiguous. Germline lookup yields CDR1 KGHSH and CDR2 LQKENI. This CDR3 is built from 15 residues. The V and J ends lost 2 bases and 1 base respectively, with 10 bases between them. The DNA of the CDR3 is TGTGCCAGCTCACCATACAGCGACCGCACAGATACGCAGTATTTT. Its translation is CASSPYSDRTDTQYF. Supplemented by reference TRBV18 and TRBJ2-3, the full variable domain reads NAGVMQNPRHLVRRRGQEARLRCSPMKGHSHVYWYRQLPEEGLKFMVYLQKENIIDESGMPKERFSAEFPKEGPSILRIQQVVRGDSAAYFCASSPYSDRTDTQYFGPGTRLTVL.

The J gene is TRBJ2-5, the V gene TRBV7-8; 11 bases are a match to TRBD2. CDR1 is SGHVS and CDR2 is FQNEAQ in the germline V gene. The CDR3 has 16 residues. J gave up 5 bases and V 5 bases, and 10 bases lay outside the gene matches. The CDR3 is CASSALGTSGGETQYF. The CDR3 DNA sequence: TGTGCCAGCAGCGCGCTCGGGACTAGCGGTGGGGAGACCCAGTACTTC.

V is TRBV19 and J is TRBJ1-5, with 7 nucleotides matching TRBD1. The CDR3 extends over 13 amino acids. Per germline, CDR1 LNHDA and CDR2 SQIVND (reference sequence). The ends lost 5 bases at V and 5 bases at J; junction bases unmatched: 3. The chain's CDR3 is CASSWTGYQPQHF. The DNA for the CDR3 is TGTGCCAGTAGTTGGACAGGTTATCAGCCCCAGCATTTT.

This chain uses TRBV2 with TRBJ1-5; 8 bases align to TRBD1. Per the germline V gene, CDR1 is SNHLY and CDR2 is FYNNEI. The V gene end was trimmed by 6 bases and the J gene end by 7 bases; junction bases not matched to a gene: 23. The CDR3 is 19 residues long. Written as DNA, the CDR3 is TGTGCCAGCAGCGGATGGGGAGTGACAGGGGATGGGGCAGGACAGCCCCAGCATTTT. Translated: CASSGWGVTGDGAGQPQHF. The whole variable domain, filled in from reference TRBV2 and TRBJ1-5, reads EPEVTQTPSHQVTQMGQEVILRCVPISNHLYFYWYRQILGQKVEFLVSFYNNEISEKSEIFDDQFSVERPDGSNFTLKIRSTKLEDSAMYFCASSGWGVTGDGAGQPQHFGDGTRLSIL.

This clone was picked up one time. The chain employs TRBV25-1 and TRBJ1-1; no clear D. V was trimmed by 3 bases and J by 2 bases, leaving 7 bases between them. The CDR3 totals 13 residues. CDR1 is MGHDK, CDR2 SYGVNS, per germline. This chain's CDR3 is CASSDGINTEAFF. The CDR3 DNA reads as TGTGCCAGCAGTGACGGGATTAACACTGAAGCTTTCTTT.

Only one count was recorded for this clone. The chain recombines TRBV5-1 with TRBJ1-1; TRBD1 matches 7 bases. The CDR3 covers 14 residues. Germline values: CDR1 SGHRS, CDR2 YFSETQ. V shed 4 bases and J 8 bases; nucleotides not matched to a gene: 11. CDR3 in DNA: TGCGCCAGCAGCATTAACAGGGGCCTCGAGGAAGCTTTCTTT. The encoded protein is CASSINRGLEEAFF.

This clone was recorded a few times. V and J are TRBV29-1 and TRBJ1-5; 7 bases line up with TRBD1. Germline V gene data show CDR1 as SQVTM and CDR2 as ANQGSEA. J was trimmed by 2 bases and V by 7 bases; bases with no gene match: 2. The length of the CDR3 is 12 residues. CDR3 nucleotide sequence: TGCAGCGCCGGACAGGGCAATCAGCCCCAGCATTTT. Residues: CSAGQGNQPQHF. The full variable domain, rest sourced from reference TRBV29-1 and TRBJ1-5, is SAVISQKPSRDICQRGTSLTIQCQVDSQVTMMFWYRQQPGQSLTLIATANQGSEATYESGFVIDKFPISRPNLTFSTLTVSNMSPEDSSIYLCSAGQGNQPQHFGDGTRLSIL.

This chain connects TRBV7-3 to TRBJ2-1, with 8 bases fitting TRBD2. The germline V gene encodes CDR1 SGHTA and CDR2 FQGTGA. CDR3 length: 15 amino acids. Losses at the gene ends were 5 bases for V and 3 bases for J; bases not matched to a gene: 6. The CDR3 nucleotides read TGTGCCAGCAGCCCGAGCGGGGGTTTCTACAATGAGCAGTTCTTC. Its translation is CASSPSGGFYNEQFF.

V and J are TRBV6-5 and TRBJ1-6; D is unclear. Germline values: CDR1 MNHEY, CDR2 SVGAGI. Trimming cost V 5 bases and J 3 bases, with 8 bases left between them. This CDR3 region has 14 residues. The CDR3 protein is CASSEGDYNSPLHF. In DNA, the CDR3 is TGTGCCAGCAGTGAAGGAGACTATAATTCACCCCTCCACTTT.

The chain couples TRBV13 to TRBJ1-1, with unresolved D. CDR1 is PRHDT, CDR2 FYEKMQ, per germline (reference sequence). The CDR3 totals 11 residues. The germline V and J ends were trimmed by 1 base and 8 bases, with 5 bases remaining between them. CDR3 in amino acids: CASSLDSEAFF. CDR3 nucleotide sequence: TGTGCCAGCAGCTTAGACAGCGAAGCTTTCTTT.

The rearrangement joins TRBV7-2 to TRBJ2-7, with no clear D. The CDR3 runs to 15 residues. The V end lost 5 bases, the J end lost 7 bases, and 21 bases lay between the germline ends. CDR1 SGHTA and CDR2 FQGNSA come from the germline V gene. CDR3: CASSERPGSPWEQYF. In DNA form, the CDR3 reads TGTGCCAGCAGCGAGCGACCGGGCTCTCCTTGGGAGCAGTACTTC.

The chain recombines TRBV5-1 with TRBJ2-7, with 15 bases lining up with TRBD2. The CDR3 length is 17 residues. Trimming at V came to 3 bases and at J to 0 bases, leaving 4 bases not matched to a gene. Germline V lookup: CDR1 SGHRS, CDR2 YFSETQ. DNA for the CDR3: TGCGCCAGCAGCTGGACTAGCGGGGGGGCCTCCTCCTACGAGCAGTACTTC. Translating it yields CASSWTSGGASSYEQYF. Supplemented by reference TRBV5-1 and TRBJ2-7, the full variable domain reads KAGVTQTPRYLIKTRGQQVTLSCSPISGHRSVSWYQQTPGQGLQFLFEYFSETQRNKGNFPGRFSGRQFSNSRSEMNVSTLELGDSALYLCASSWTSGGASSYEQYFGPGTRLTVT.

V and J are TRBV19 and TRBJ1-5, with D hard to call. Germline V CDR1 and CDR2: LNHDA, SQIVND (reference sequence). V shed 3 bases and J shed 0 bases, with 6 bases lying between them. This CDR3 has 14 residues. This CDR3 reads CASSILPSNQPQHF. The CDR3 DNA sequence: TGTGCCAGTAGTATTTTACCTAGCAATCAGCCCCAGCATTTT.

The rearrangement joins TRBV27 to TRBJ1-1; D is unresolved. The CDR3 loop spans 15 amino acids. Germline CDR1 and CDR2: MNHEY and SMNVEV (reference sequence). Trimming shortened V by 0 bases and J by 2 bases, and 10 bases separated the two germline ends. The CDR3 coding sequence is TGTGCCAGCAGTTTATCGATAGGGCTAAACACTGAAGCTTTCTTT. This gives the protein CASSLSIGLNTEAFF.

This clone was detected only a few times. CDR3 amino acids: CSVDSGRGLGYGYTF. Written as DNA, the CDR3 is TGCAGCGTTGACTCAGGGCGAGGGTTGGGGTATGGCTACACCTTC. The V and J genes are TRBV29-1 and TRBJ1-2, with D possibly TRBD1 on 5 matching bases. V was clipped by 3 bases and J by 5 bases, with 19 bases between them. This CDR3 comprises 15 residues. Germline values: CDR1 SQVTM, CDR2 ANQGSEA.

This clone was recorded once. This chain joins TRBV5-1 and TRBJ1-1; a weak D match, TRBD1 (5 bases). Germline V gene data show CDR1 as SGHRS and CDR2 as YFSETQ. Trimming stripped 3 bases from V and 1 base from J, with 13 bases between. This CDR3 has 15 residues. This chain's CDR3 is CASSWSSGGNTEAFF. In DNA form, the CDR3 reads TGCGCCAGCAGCTGGAGCTCGGGGGGGAACACTGAAGCTTTCTTT.

The CDR3 DNA reads TGTGCCAGCAGCTATAAGGGGGGCACCGGGGAGCTGTTTTTT. This sequence encodes CASSYKGGTGELFF. The chain is built from TRBV11-2 and TRBJ2-2; D tentatively fits TRBD1 or TRBD2 (6 bases each). CDR3 length equals 14 residues. V lost 4 bases and J lost 4, with 10 bases in between. CDR1 is SGHAT and CDR2 is FQNNGV in the germline V gene. Full variable domain (rest looked up from reference TRBV11-2 and TRBJ2-2): EAGVAQSPRYKIIEKRQSVAFWCNPISGHATLYWYQQILGQGPKLLIQFQNNGVVDDSQLPKDRFSAERLKGVDSTLKIQPAKLEDSAVYLCASSYKGGTGELFFGEGSRLTVL.

This clone is a singleton in its sample. This rearrangement joins TRBV9 to TRBJ1-2; D is undetermined. Germline V CDR1 and CDR2: SGDLS, YYNGEE. V was trimmed by 3 bases and J by 5 bases, leaving 20 bases between them. The CDR3 extends over 16 amino acids. CDR3 amino acids: CASSAQSRTGEYGYTF. The DNA of the CDR3 is TGTGCCAGCAGCGCCCAATCCCGAACTGGAGAATATGGCTACACCTTC.

V is TRBV14 and J is TRBJ1-2; D is uncertain. The ends were cut back, 8 bases at V and 2 bases at J, with 18 bases in the middle. This CDR3 has 15 amino acids. Germline CDR1 and CDR2: SGHDN and FVKESK. The CDR3 DNA follows: TGTGCCAGCGCCCCCTACGTATCAGGCAACTATGGCTACACCTTC. Translation gives CASAPYVSGNYGYTF.

The chain employs TRBV9 and TRBJ2-7; D is undetermined. This CDR3 contains 15 residues. Trimming took 0 bases from V and 2 from J, leaving 12 bases between them. Germline CDR1 is SGDLS and CDR2 is YYNGEE. For the CDR3, the DNA is TGTGCCAGCAGCGTAGCCCCGGGCGTGGCCTACGAGCAGTACTTC. It specifies CASSVAPGVAYEQYF.

This clone appeared a single time. The rearrangement joins TRBV16 to TRBJ1-5; D is unclear. The germline V gene encodes CDR1 KGHSY and CDR2 FQNENV. Trimming took 4 bases from V and 1 from J, leaving 5 bases between them. CDR3 size: 13 residues. CDR3 protein: CASSRLSNQPQHF. The CDR3 nucleotides read TGTGCCAGCAGCCGATTAAGCAATCAGCCCCAGCATTTT.

The chain couples TRBV5-1 to TRBJ2-2, with TRBD2 as a possible D gene (6 bases). The CDR3 has 13 residues. The V gene's germline CDR1 is SGHRS and CDR2 YFSETQ. V was clipped by 5 bases and J by 3 bases, with 8 bases between them. CDR3 amino acids: CASRRLDTGELFF. The DNA for the CDR3 is TGCGCCAGCAGGAGACTAGACACCGGGGAGCTGTTTTTT.